Below are 5 T cell receptor beta chains sequenced from a single sample in a study of blood T cells in healthy people across ages. Primers used in a second PCR of roughly 6 to 11 cycles were a sample-barcoded 5' primer and a J-beta primer mix. Each CDR3 protein is one row after TCRdb ran MiXCR on the 5' RACE reads. Here the sample spans about 1.6 million distinct CDR3 sequences, 34% being singletons. What was sequenced was blood. Source of these receptors: a woman in her thirties in good health.

Ten or more counts support this clonotype. The chain employs TRBV29-1 and TRBJ2-1; D perhaps matches TRBD1 (5 bases). The CDR3 runs to 13 residues. Germline V gene data show CDR1 as SQVTM and CDR2 as ANQGSEA. V was cut by 5 bases and J by 6 bases, with 14 bases left in between. This CDR3 is CSVYRATGNEQFF. The DNA for the CDR3 is TGCAGCGTTTACCGGGCCACAGGCAATGAGCAGTTCTTC.

This chain connects TRBV23-1 to TRBJ1-5; D not certain. TRBV23-1 is recorded as an ORF, its role being uncertain. The CDR3 covers 13 residues. Trimming pared 4 bases from V and 0 bases from J, leaving 4 bases between. As DNA, the CDR3 is TGCGCCAGCAGTCGGCATAGCAATCAGCCCCAGCATTTT. It encodes CASSRHSNQPQHF.

This clonotype was recorded many times. CDR3 amino acids: CASSAFPGQVYGYTF. CDR3 nucleotide sequence: TGTGCCAGCAGCGCCTTTCCTGGACAGGTCTATGGCTACACCTTC. The genes are TRBV5-5 and TRBJ1-2, with 7 nucleotides matching TRBD1. The CDR3 is made up of 15 amino acids. Germline V CDR1 and CDR2: SGHKS, YYEKEE (reference sequence). Trimming cost V 4 bases and J 4 bases; bases outside gene matches: 10.

On this clonotype itself: The junction and the germline gene differ at one end; a read error may be behind it. The J gene is TRBJ2-7, the V gene TRBV6-2 or TRBV6-3; D might be TRBD2 (7 bases). This CDR3 contains 15 residues. Germline-derived CDR1 and CDR2 are MNHEY and SVGEGT. CDR3 bases: TGTACCAGCAGGGAACGGGGGGCCACCTCCTACGAGCAGTACTTC. It codes for CTSRERGATSYEQYF.

The genes are TRBV9 and TRBJ1-2; 10 bases fit TRBD1. Germline-derived CDR1 and CDR2 are SGDLS and YYNGEE. The CDR3 length is 19 residues. V shed 0 bases, J shed 4 bases, and the junction held 15 bases outside the gene matches. CDR3 in DNA: TGTGCCAGCAGCGTAGAGCCAACGGGACAGGGGTCCCTAACCTATGGCTACACCTTC. It encodes CASSVEPTGQGSLTYGYTF.